The source of this TCR beta chain is a study of cytomegalovirus exposure and HLA in healthy donors. Regarding the study as a whole: In vitro checks showed that a few CMV-associated chains really do target CMV antigens.

Both 60 Vbeta primers and 13 Jbeta primers went into the PCR. Measured with immunoSEQ multiplex PCR; TCRdb has only the in-frame clones, and not every one. This sample's table reports some 84,000 clones. A remark on this clone: Its specificity is not known.

Germline V lookup: CDR1 LNHDA, CDR2 SQIVND (reference sequence). The CDR3 is made up of 15 amino acids. V was clipped by 1 base and J by 8 bases, with 15 bases between them. The origin of this receptor is a man in his fifties or sixties in good health and CMV-seronegative. Sequenced material: PBMCs. The genes are TRBV19 and TRBJ2-4, with a weak D call TRBD1 (7 bases). The CDR3 region is CASSIGRGQGDIQYF. CDR3 coding DNA: TGTGCCAGTAGTATAGGGCGGGGCCAGGGGGACATTCAGTACTTC.